This TCR beta chain was sequenced in a study of blood T cell repertoires in COVID-19. Data came from immunoSEQ multiplex PCR; TCRdb stores just in-frame clones and leaves some out. The table lists 60,000 to 85,000 clones, around nine tenths of them singletons. Germline V gene data show CDR1 as MGHRA and CDR2 as YSYEKL. The V end was cut by 6 bases, the J end by 1 base, with 12 bases between. There are 14 residues in the CDR3. This clonotype originated in a man in his forties or fifties with COVID-19, enrolled during active disease. The sequenced material came from peripheral blood. V gene TRBV4-1 combines with J gene TRBJ1-1; the D gene is possibly TRBD1 (5 bases). The CDR3 reads CASRDGGENTEAFF. Here the CDR3 DNA reads TGCGCCAGCAGAGACGGAGGGGAGAACACTGAAGCTTTCTTT.